This TCR beta chain was recovered during a study of cytomegalovirus exposure and HLA in healthy donors. Overall study findings and caveats: An Asian-associated ancestry cluster reportedly showed fewer N-insertions than the roughly 670-donor mean in a later analysis. Specificity for CMV antigens was confirmed in vitro for a few of the CMV-associated chains. DRB1 showed the most TCR associations and HLA-C the fewest in a later analysis, as rates varied by HLA locus.

In this sample, this clone turned up a few times. What it recognizes is unknown. The CDR3 is made up of 13 amino acids. V gave up 7 bases and J gave up 4 bases, with 10 bases separating them. Germline V gene lookup returns CDR1 SGHTA and CDR2 FQGNSA. Use of 60 Vbeta and 13 Jbeta primers characterized the PCR. Sequencing used immunoSEQ multiplex PCR; TCRdb keeps in-frame clones, though not all of them. The table lists 150,000 to 200,000 clones, 75% to 80% of them singletons. This TCR came from a woman in her forties or fifties in good health and CMV-seropositive. Sequencing was carried out using PBMCs. V gene TRBV7-2 combines with J gene TRBJ2-2; the D is unclear. The CDR3 DNA follows: TGTGCCAGCACCGTGGTGGCCACCGGGGAGCTGTTTTTT. This encodes CASTVVATGELFF.